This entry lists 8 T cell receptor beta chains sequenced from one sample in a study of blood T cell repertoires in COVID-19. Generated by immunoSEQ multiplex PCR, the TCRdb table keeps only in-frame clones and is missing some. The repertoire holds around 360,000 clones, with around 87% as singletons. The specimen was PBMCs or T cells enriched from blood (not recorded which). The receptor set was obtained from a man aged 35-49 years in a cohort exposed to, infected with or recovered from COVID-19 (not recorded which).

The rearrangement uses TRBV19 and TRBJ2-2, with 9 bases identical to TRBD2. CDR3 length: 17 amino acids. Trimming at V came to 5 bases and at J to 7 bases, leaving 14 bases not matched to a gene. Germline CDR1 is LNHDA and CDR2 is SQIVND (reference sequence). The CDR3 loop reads CASSRAIFSGSGGELFF. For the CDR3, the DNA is TGTGCCAGTAGTCGTGCTATTTTTAGCGGGAGTGGCGGGGAGCTGTTTTTT.

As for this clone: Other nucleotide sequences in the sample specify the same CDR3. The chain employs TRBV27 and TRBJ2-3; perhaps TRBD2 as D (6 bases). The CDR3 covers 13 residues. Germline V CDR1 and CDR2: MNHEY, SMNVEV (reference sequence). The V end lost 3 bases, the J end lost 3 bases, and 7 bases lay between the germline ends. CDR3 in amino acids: CASSLAGTDTQYF. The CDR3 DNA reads TGTGCCAGCAGTTTGGCGGGAACAGATACGCAGTATTTT.

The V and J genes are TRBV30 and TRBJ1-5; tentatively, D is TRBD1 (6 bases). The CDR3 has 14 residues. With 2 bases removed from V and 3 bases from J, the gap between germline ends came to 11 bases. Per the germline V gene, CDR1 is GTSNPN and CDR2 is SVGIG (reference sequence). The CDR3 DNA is TGTGCCTGGAGTAGGGGGGGCATCAATCAGCCCCAGCATTTT. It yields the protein CAWSRGGINQPQHF.

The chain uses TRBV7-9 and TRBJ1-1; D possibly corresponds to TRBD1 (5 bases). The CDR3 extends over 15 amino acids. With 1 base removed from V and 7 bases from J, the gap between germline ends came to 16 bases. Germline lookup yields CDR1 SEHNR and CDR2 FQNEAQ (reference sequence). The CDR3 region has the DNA TGTGCCAGCAGCTTAGTCCGGGACTTGGTGGTTGAAGCTTTCTTT. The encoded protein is CASSLVRDLVVEAFF.

The CDR3 region has the DNA TGTGCCAGCAGCCAAGGGACAGGGGTATTAGGCTACACCTTC. Its translation: CASSQGTGVLGYTF. The chain combines TRBV3-1 (or the pseudogene TRBV3-2) with TRBJ1-2; TRBD1 aligns across 9 bases. Germline lookup yields CDR1 LGHDT and CDR2 YNNKEL (reference sequence). The CDR3 spans 14 residues. V was clipped by 1 base and J by 8 bases; unmatched bases: 5.

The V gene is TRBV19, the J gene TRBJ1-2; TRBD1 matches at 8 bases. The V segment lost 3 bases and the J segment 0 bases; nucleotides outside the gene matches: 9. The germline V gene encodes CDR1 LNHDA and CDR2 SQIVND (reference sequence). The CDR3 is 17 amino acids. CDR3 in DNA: TGTGCCAGTAGTATGGTCGGGACAGGACTCTCTAACTATGGCTACACCTTC. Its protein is CASSMVGTGLSNYGYTF.

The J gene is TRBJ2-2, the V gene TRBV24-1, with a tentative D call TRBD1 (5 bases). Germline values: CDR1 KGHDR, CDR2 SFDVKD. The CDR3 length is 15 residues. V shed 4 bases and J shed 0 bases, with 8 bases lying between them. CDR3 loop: CATSEAGTNTGELFF. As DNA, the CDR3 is TGTGCCACCAGTGAAGCAGGGACGAACACCGGGGAGCTGTTTTTT.

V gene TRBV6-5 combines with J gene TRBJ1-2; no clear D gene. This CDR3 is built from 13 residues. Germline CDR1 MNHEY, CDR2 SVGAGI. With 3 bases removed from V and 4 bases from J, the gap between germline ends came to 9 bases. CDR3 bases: TGTGCCAGCAGTTATGGGCAGATCTATGGCTACACCTTC. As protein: CASSYGQIYGYTF.